One sample yielded the 3 T cell receptor beta chains listed below, sequenced in a study of CD8+CD57+ T cells in acquired aplastic anemia. Profiles of TCR beta VDJ and CDR3 were generated from a genomic DNA template. TCRdb reprocessed the reads via MiXCR and lists one record per CDR3 protein. The data hold hundreds of thousands of distinct CDR3 sequences, with about half observed a single time. Previously, flow cytometry had revealed CD8+CD57+ cell expansion in the patients chosen for sequencing. The material sequenced was sorted CD4+, CD8+, or CD8+CD57+ T cells (not recorded which) from PBMCs. The source of these receptors is a human donor with aplastic anemia.

This clonotype was observed many times. The chain employs TRBV19 and TRBJ1-5; TRBD1 matches 8 bases. Germline V gene lookup returns CDR1 LNHDA and CDR2 SQIVND (reference sequence). The CDR3 is 17 residues long. V was pared by 6 bases and J by 1 base, with 11 bases of the junction left unmatched. CDR3 in DNA: TGTGCCAGTAGGGACAGGGCCGGGAGGGTAAGCAATCAGCCCCAGCATTTT. Translated, it gives CASRDRAGRVSNQPQHF.

In this sample, this clonotype turned up many times. This chain uses TRBV11-3 with TRBJ2-1, with 9 positions matching TRBD2. J gave up 10 bases and V 0 bases, and 7 bases lay outside the gene matches. This CDR3 has 15 residues. The germline gives CDR1 SGHNT, CDR2 YENEEA. The CDR3 loop is CASSLDAAGGHEQFF. CDR3 nucleotide sequence: TGTGCCAGCAGCTTAGACGCAGCGGGGGGACACGAGCAGTTCTTC. Based on the CDR3 plus reference TRBV11-3 and TRBJ2-1, the full variable domain is EAGVVQSPRYKIIEKKQPVAFWCNPISGHNTLYWYLQNLGQGPELLIRYENEEAVDDSQLPKDRFSAERLKGVDSTLKIQPAELGDSAVYLCASSLDAAGGHEQFFGPGTRLTVL.

The chain couples TRBV11-3 to TRBJ2-7; maybe TRBD1 (5 bases). CDR1 is SGHNT and CDR2 is YENEEA in the germline V gene. CDR3 length: 13 amino acids. Trimming removed 6 bases at V and 2 bases at J, with 11 bases between. The CDR3 loop is CASSRQLTYEQYF. The DNA of the CDR3 is TGTGCCAGCAGTCGACAGCTTACCTACGAGCAGTACTTC.